The next 28 T cell receptor beta chains were all read from a single sample in a study of blood T cell repertoires in COVID-19. The protocol was immunoSEQ multiplex PCR, while the TCRdb copy is restricted to in-frame clones and leaves out a portion. Among about 190,000 clones listed, approximately 87% were seen once. The sequenced sample consisted of peripheral blood. Receptors originate from a woman in her 70s with COVID-19, enrolled during active disease.

The chain uses TRBV20-1 and TRBJ2-5; 8 bases agree with TRBD2. Per the germline V gene, CDR1 is DFQATT and CDR2 is SNEGSKA (reference sequence). With V trimmed by 3 bases and J by 4 bases, 10 bases remained unmatched. The CDR3 is 15 residues long. The CDR3 DNA reads TGCAGTGCTAGTCTACTAGCGGCGACCCTAGAGACCCAGTACTTC. Encoded protein: CSASLLAATLETQYF.

V and J are TRBV10-3 and TRBJ2-5; tentative D call: TRBD1 (5 bases). CDR3 length: 11 residues. Germline lookup yields CDR1 ENHRY and CDR2 SYGVKD. V was cut by 6 bases and J by 3 bases, with 5 bases left in between. The CDR3 region has the DNA TGTGCCATCAGAGGGGAAGAGACCCAGTACTTC. It specifies CAIRGEETQYF.

This clone was detected a few times. This chain links TRBV19 with TRBJ2-5; 10 bases map to TRBD2. This CDR3 is built from 13 residues. The germline V gene encodes CDR1 LNHDA and CDR2 SQIVND (reference sequence). The junction had 2 bases not matched to a gene; V was cut back by 5 bases and J by 5 bases. The CDR3 loop reads CASSPGLAETQYF. The CDR3 coding sequence is TGTGCCAGTAGTCCGGGACTAGCGGAGACCCAGTACTTC.

The chain links TRBV28 to TRBJ2-5; 9 positions agree with TRBD1. This CDR3 region has 14 residues. CDR1 and CDR2 from the germline V gene are MDHEN and SYDVKM. J gave up 4 bases and V 3 bases, and 3 bases lay outside the gene matches. CDR3 nucleotide sequence: TGTGCCAGCAGTTTGACAGGGGGGGGAGAGACCCAGTACTTC. As protein: CASSLTGGGETQYF.

Regarding this clone: An end of the junction does not agree with germline; a read error may underlie this. The genes are TRBV29-1 and TRBJ1-5; 7 positions match TRBD1. The CDR3 has 13 amino acids. Germline loops: CDR1 SQVTM, CDR2 ANQGSEA. The CDR3 reads CSVRKSLQGNGGF. The CDR3 DNA follows: TGCAGCGTTCGTAAAAGTCTACAGGGGAATGGGGGTTTT.

CDR3 sequence: CASSGTGGADTQYF. CDR3 DNA: TGTGCCAGCTCCGGGACAGGGGGCGCAGATACGCAGTATTTT. The rearrangement links TRBV3-1 (or the pseudogene TRBV3-2) to TRBJ2-3; 12 positions match TRBD1. The CDR3 covers 14 residues. V gave up 8 bases and J gave up 4 bases; unmatched junction bases: 4. CDR1 and CDR2 from the germline V gene are LGHDT and YNNKEL (reference sequence).

The rearrangement links TRBV5-8 to TRBJ2-7; 12 bases align to TRBD2. Per the germline V gene, CDR1 is SGHTS and CDR2 is YDEGEE. The CDR3 length is 19 residues. V lost 1 base to trimming and J lost 1 base; unmatched junction nucleotides: 12. This CDR3 is CASSLWSTSGRGSSYEQYF. CDR3 sequence (DNA): TGTGCCAGCAGCTTGTGGTCGACTAGCGGGAGAGGTTCGTCCTACGAGCAGTACTTC.

The chain couples TRBV2 to TRBJ2-5; D remains ambiguous. Trimming took 7 bases from V and 9 from J, leaving 12 bases between them. The CDR3 has 11 residues. Germline CDR1 reads SNHLY; CDR2 reads FYNNEI. CDR3 protein: CASTTLVPQYF. The CDR3 coding sequence is TGTGCCAGCACTACTTTAGTCCCCCAGTACTTC.

This rearrangement joins TRBV5-4 to TRBJ2-3; a possible D gene is TRBD2 (6 bases). V lost 2 bases to trimming and J lost 2 bases, with 18 bases between them. The CDR3 covers 17 residues. CDR1 and CDR2 (germline): SGHNT, YYREEE (reference sequence). CDR3 loop: CASSLKQGGATTDTQYF. The CDR3 coding sequence is TGTGCCAGCAGCTTAAAGCAAGGCGGGGCTACCACAGATACGCAGTATTTT.

J is TRBJ1-5 and V is TRBV2, with 12 bases aligning to TRBD1. CDR1 and CDR2 (germline): SNHLY, FYNNEI. The V and J ends lost 3 bases and 6 bases, in that order; junction bases with no gene match: 9. The CDR3 runs 17 residues. The CDR3 DNA sequence: TGTGCCAGCAGTGATGGTCGGGGACAGGGGGCATCTCAGCCCCAGCATTTT. Amino acid sequence: CASSDGRGQGASQPQHF. The full variable domain, its missing parts supplied by reference TRBV2 and TRBJ1-5, is EPEVTQTPSHQVTQMGQEVILRCVPISNHLYFYWYRQILGQKVEFLVSFYNNEISEKSEIFDDQFSVERPDGSNFTLKIRSTKLEDSAMYFCASSDGRGQGASQPQHFGDGTRLSIL.

J is TRBJ1-2 and V is TRBV28; the D gene is possibly TRBD1 (6 bases). The CDR3 extends over 11 amino acids. Per the germline V gene, CDR1 is MDHEN and CDR2 is SYDVKM. V lost 5 bases and J 8 bases, leaving 9 bases between the germline ends. Here the CDR3 DNA reads TGTGCCAGCAGTATCAGGGGAGGCTACACCTTC. Its protein is CASSIRGGYTF.

This clone appeared a single time. This chain joins TRBV2 and TRBJ2-2; possibly TRBD1 for D (5 bases). CDR1 is SNHLY and CDR2 is FYNNEI in the germline V gene. Trimming left V 6 bases short and J 2 bases short, with 10 bases between. There are 14 residues in the CDR3. The CDR3 nucleotides read TGTGCCAGCAGCGCCGGACACAACACCGGGGAGCTGTTTTTT. This gives the protein CASSAGHNTGELFF.

The chain combines TRBV28 with TRBJ2-2; 8 bases align to TRBD1. Germline assignment: CDR1 MDHEN and CDR2 SYDVKM. The CDR3 is made up of 15 amino acids. The ends lost 5 bases at V and 7 bases at J; junction bases unmatched: 9. CDR3 in amino acids: CASSPGGQGSGELFF. In nucleotides, the CDR3 is TGTGCCAGCAGTCCCGGCGGACAGGGAAGCGGGGAGCTGTTTTTT. The full variable domain, in which reference TRBV28 and TRBJ2-2 provide the parts outside the CDR3, is DVKVTQSSRYLVKRTGEKVFLECVQDMDHENMFWYRQDPGLGLRLIYFSYDVKMKEKGDIPEGYSVSREKKERFSLILESASTNQTSMYLCASSPGGQGSGELFFGEGSRLTVL.

The rearrangement joins TRBV28 to TRBJ1-4; the D is unclear. CDR1 is MDHEN and CDR2 is SYDVKM in the germline V gene. Trimming removed 3 bases from V and 2 bases from J, with 16 bases in between. The CDR3 has 17 amino acids. CDR3 sequence (DNA): TGTGCCAGCAGTTTGGGTAGGGAGTTTAGGACTAATGAAAAACTGTTTTTT. Residues: CASSLGREFRTNEKLFF.

This chain uses TRBV7-9 with TRBJ1-2; 8 positions match TRBD1. CDR1 is SEHNR, CDR2 FQNEAQ, per germline (reference sequence). With 1 base clipped from V and 6 bases from J, the junction kept 10 bases outside the gene matches. This CDR3 contains 16 residues. CDR3 amino acids: CASSLDVFVRGHGYTF. The CDR3 DNA reads as TGTGCCAGCAGCTTAGACGTATTCGTCAGGGGGCATGGCTACACCTTC.

The genes are TRBV7-6 and TRBJ2-1; 9 nucleotides line up with TRBD2. CDR3 size: 20 residues. The V segment lost 2 bases and the J segment 2 bases; nucleotides outside the gene matches: 16. Germline assignment: CDR1 SGHVS and CDR2 FNYEAQ. CDR3 amino acids: CASSLPRASGRNGAYNEQFF. In DNA, the CDR3 is TGTGCCAGCAGCTTACCCCGCGCGAGCGGGAGGAATGGTGCCTACAATGAGCAGTTCTTC.

The V gene is TRBV2, the J gene TRBJ1-2; 12 bases are a match to TRBD1. The CDR3 totals 13 residues. Germline loops: CDR1 SNHLY, CDR2 FYNNEI. In DNA, the CDR3 is TGTGGTTCCTCCGGGACAGGGGGCGATGGCTACACCTTC. This gives the protein CGSSGTGGDGYTF.

A remark on this clone: Germline is not matched at one junction end, which may reflect a read error. The gene calls are TRBV7-8 and TRBJ2-5; 10 bases line up with TRBD2. There are 13 residues in the CDR3. CDR1 and CDR2 from the germline V gene are SGHVS and FQNEAQ. The CDR3 is CASRLAGGETQYF. CDR3 coding DNA: TGTGCCAGCAGGTTAGCGGGAGGAGAGACCCAGTACTTC.

This sequence joins TRBV7-2 and TRBJ1-5; no clear D. The germline gives CDR1 SGHTA, CDR2 FQGNSA. CDR3 size: 14 residues. Deletions cut 1 base from V and 5 bases from J, with 9 bases between. This CDR3 reads CASSLGGIDQPQHF. CDR3 DNA sequence: TGTGCCAGCAGCTTAGGAGGTATAGATCAGCCCCAGCATTTT.

This clone is a singleton in its sample. The genes are TRBV11-3 and TRBJ2-5, with 10 bases that match TRBD1. There are 15 residues in the CDR3. Trimming cost V 5 bases and J 5 bases; bases outside gene matches: 8. In germline, CDR1 is SGHNT, CDR2 YENEEA. The CDR3 DNA is TGTGCCAGCAGCCCCCGACAGGGGGCGTTTGAGACCCAGTACTTC. It yields the protein CASSPRQGAFETQYF.

This chain links TRBV5-1 with TRBJ2-1; TRBD1 aligns across 12 bases. Trimming cost V 4 bases and J 2 bases; bases outside gene matches: 4. CDR1 SGHRS and CDR2 YFSETQ come from the germline V gene. The CDR3 has 16 amino acids. The CDR3: CASSRDRGQAYNEQFF. The CDR3 DNA reads as TGCGCCAGCAGCCGGGACAGGGGGCAGGCCTACAATGAGCAGTTCTTC.

This clone is a singleton in its sample. The V gene is TRBV19, the J gene TRBJ2-3; D possibly corresponds to TRBD2 (6 bases). Trimming left V 2 bases short and J 1 base short, with 19 bases between. The CDR3 has 18 residues. Germline CDR1 is LNHDA and CDR2 is SQIVND (reference sequence). CDR3 amino acids: CASSITRGSAFGTDTQYF. In DNA form, the CDR3 reads TGTGCCAGTAGTATAACACGGGGGTCGGCTTTCGGCACAGATACGCAGTATTTT.

The rearrangement uses TRBV7-9 and TRBJ2-5; 9 bases map to TRBD2. Germline loops: CDR1 SEHNR, CDR2 FQNEAQ (reference sequence). The CDR3 length is 16 residues. Trimming removed 5 bases from V and 8 bases from J; junction bases left unmatched: 15. The DNA of the CDR3 is TGTGCCAGCAGCCCCCGACTAGCGGTCCCGGGGAATACCCAGTACTTC. It translates to CASSPRLAVPGNTQYF. Drawing the rest from reference TRBV7-9 and TRBJ2-5, the complete variable domain is DTGVSQNPRHKITKRGQNVTFRCDPISEHNRLYWYRQTLGQGPEFLTYFQNEAQLEKSRLLSDRFSAERPKGSFSTLEIQRTEQGDSAMYLCASSPRLAVPGNTQYFGPGTRLLVL.

The V and J genes are TRBV27 and TRBJ2-7, with D perhaps TRBD1 (5 bases). The V end was cut by 2 bases, the J end by 0 bases, with 8 bases between. Germline loops: CDR1 MNHEY, CDR2 SMNVEV (reference sequence). This CDR3 is built from 14 residues. This chain's CDR3 is CASSLGANSYEQYF. DNA for the CDR3: TGTGCCAGCAGTTTAGGGGCCAACTCCTACGAGCAGTACTTC.

This sequence joins TRBV5-1 and TRBJ1-1; 10 bases map to TRBD1. This CDR3 has 17 residues. Per the germline V gene, CDR1 is SGHRS and CDR2 is YFSETQ. V lost 4 bases and J lost 1; bases outside the gene matches: 10. The DNA of the CDR3 is TGCGCCAGCAGCACCGGGACAGGGGCCACAGGGAACACTGAAGCTTTCTTT. Its translation is CASSTGTGATGNTEAFF.

The V gene is TRBV5-1, the J gene TRBJ2-3; maybe TRBD1 (5 bases). V dropped 0 bases and J dropped 0 bases, with 14 bases sitting between them. CDR3 length: 17 residues. The germline gives CDR1 SGHRS, CDR2 YFSETQ. CDR3 sequence (DNA): TGCGCCAGCAGCTTGGTTTTTGTGACAGCTAGCACAGATACGCAGTATTTT. Translating gives CASSLVFVTASTDTQYF. Combining the CDR3 with reference TRBV5-1 and TRBJ2-3 gives the whole variable domain KAGVTQTPRYLIKTRGQQVTLSCSPISGHRSVSWYQQTPGQGLQFLFEYFSETQRNKGNFPGRFSGRQFSNSRSEMNVSTLELGDSALYLCASSLVFVTASTDTQYFGPGTRLTVL.

The chain couples TRBV7-9 to TRBJ2-7; 10 positions match TRBD1. Looked up from germline, CDR1 is SEHNR and CDR2 is FQNEAQ (reference sequence). The J segment lost 3 bases and the V segment lost 4 bases, leaving 6 bases of the junction unmatched. This CDR3 is built from 15 residues. CDR3 sequence (DNA): TGTGCCAGCAGCTGGGGGACAGGGGACAACTACGAGCAGTACTTC. The encoded protein is CASSWGTGDNYEQYF.

This chain links TRBV30 with TRBJ1-6; perhaps TRBD1 as D (5 bases). The CDR3 has 13 residues. V shed 4 bases and J shed 4 bases, with 8 bases lying between them. Looked up from germline, CDR1 is GTSNPN and CDR2 is SVGIG (reference sequence). This CDR3 reads CAWKGVYNSPLHF. CDR3 nucleotides: TGTGCCTGGAAAGGGGTATATAATTCACCCCTCCACTTT.